The 31 T cell receptor beta chains presented below share a single source sample, sequenced in a study of blood T cell repertoires in COVID-19. Profiled with immunoSEQ multiplex PCR; TCRdb holds only in-frame clones, not every one. In the table there are about 130,000 clones, roughly 90% of which are singletons. The sequenced sample consisted of peripheral blood. These receptor sequences come from a man aged 55 to 70 with COVID-19, enrolled during active disease.

The chain employs TRBV6-1 and TRBJ1-1; no clear D. The CDR3 sequence is 13 residues long. Germline V gene data show CDR1 as MNHNS and CDR2 as SASEGT. V lost 1 base and J lost 4, with 7 bases in between. CDR3 sequence reads: CASSEVTGTEAFF. In DNA, the CDR3 is TGTGCCAGCAGTGAAGTTACTGGCACTGAAGCTTTCTTT.

The rearrangement links TRBV6-5 to TRBJ1-1; D gene ambiguous. This CDR3 spans 14 amino acids. In germline, CDR1 is MNHEY, CDR2 SVGAGI. Trimming removed 0 bases at V and 6 bases at J, with 11 bases between. CDR3: CASSYSTREAEAFF. The CDR3 coding sequence is TGTGCCAGCAGTTACTCTACCCGGGAGGCTGAAGCTTTCTTT.

The gene calls are TRBV29-1 and TRBJ1-2; possibly TRBD1 for D (5 bases). From germline, CDR1 is SQVTM and CDR2 ANQGSEA. The CDR3 extends over 14 amino acids. The V gene lost 4 bases and the J gene lost 5 bases, with 17 bases spanning the gap. For the CDR3, the DNA is TGCAGCGTTGGGGGGGGAGACAAGGGATATGGCTACACCTTC. Protein product: CSVGGGDKGYGYTF.

V gene TRBV11-2 combines with J gene TRBJ2-3; TRBD2 matches at 9 bases. J gave up 2 bases and V 5 bases, and 14 bases lay outside the gene matches. Germline V lookup: CDR1 SGHAT, CDR2 FQNNGV. The CDR3 sequence is 18 residues long. The CDR3 spells CASSLLVVAGGSTDTQYF. CDR3 DNA: TGTGCCAGCAGCCTACTCGTCGTGGCGGGGGGGTCCACAGATACGCAGTATTTT.

The chain carries TRBV5-1 and TRBJ1-5, with 8 bases identical to TRBD1. Per germline, CDR1 SGHRS and CDR2 YFSETQ. The CDR3 runs 15 residues. J was trimmed by 5 bases and V by 0 bases; bases with no gene match: 4. The CDR3 DNA is TGCGCCAGCAGCTTGGGGGGACAGGCTCATCAGCCCCAGCATTTT. Protein: CASSLGGQAHQPQHF.

The chain links TRBV18 to TRBJ1-1; D unclear. Germline-derived CDR1 and CDR2 are KGHSH and LQKENI. There are 13 residues in the CDR3. The ends were cut back, 1 base at V and 7 bases at J, with 10 bases in the middle. The CDR3 nucleotides are TGTGCCAGCTCACCACGAGGGTCCCTTGAAGCTTTCTTT. This gives the protein CASSPRGSLEAFF.

V is TRBV30 and J is TRBJ1-3; TRBD1 matches 9 bases. Germline CDR1 is GTSNPN and CDR2 is SVGIG (reference sequence). The V segment lost 0 bases and the J segment 4 bases; nucleotides outside the gene matches: 4. The CDR3 has 15 residues. The chain's CDR3 is CAWSVKTGGGNTIYF. The CDR3 region has the DNA TGTGCCTGGAGTGTTAAGACAGGGGGAGGAAACACCATATATTTT.

V gene TRBV6-6 combines with J gene TRBJ2-7; D unclear. Trimming shortened V by 0 bases and J by 2 bases, and 8 bases separated the two germline ends. Germline assignment: CDR1 MNHNY and CDR2 SVGAGI (reference sequence). The CDR3 runs 14 residues. The CDR3 sequence is CASSYSSSTYEQYF. For the CDR3, the DNA is TGTGCCAGCAGTTACTCGAGTTCGACCTACGAGCAGTACTTC.

In its sample, this clone was seen a few times. V gene TRBV4-2 combines with J gene TRBJ2-1; a weak D match, TRBD1 (5 bases). Per the germline V gene, CDR1 is LGHNA and CDR2 is YNFKEQ. V lost 2 bases and J 4 bases, leaving 12 bases between the germline ends. The CDR3 is 15 amino acids. CDR3 amino acids: CASSQRTQPYNEQFF. The CDR3 nucleotides read TGTGCCAGCAGCCAACGGACACAGCCGTACAATGAGCAGTTCTTC.

The rearrangement joins TRBV29-1 to TRBJ2-3, with TRBD1 matching 8 bases. Germline V gene lookup returns CDR1 SQVTM and CDR2 ANQGSEA. The V segment lost 4 bases and the J segment 8 bases; nucleotides outside the gene matches: 8. This CDR3 spans 13 amino acids. The CDR3 reads CSVVQGADGTQYF. The CDR3 coding sequence is TGCAGCGTTGTTCAGGGGGCCGACGGTACGCAGTATTTT.

The rearrangement joins TRBV5-1 to TRBJ1-1; TRBD1 is a possible D gene (5 bases). V was clipped by 1 base and J by 2 bases, with 15 bases between them. This CDR3 has 16 amino acids. Germline V gene lookup returns CDR1 SGHRS and CDR2 YFSETQ. This chain's CDR3 is CASSLWGVAGNTEAFF. CDR3 nucleotide sequence: TGCGCCAGCAGCTTGTGGGGGGTTGCGGGAAACACTGAAGCTTTCTTT.

This clone is a singleton in its sample. V is TRBV11-3 and J is TRBJ2-7; 11 nucleotides align to TRBD1. Germline lookup yields CDR1 SGHNT and CDR2 YENEEA. This CDR3 region has 14 residues. V trimming: 4 bases; J trimming: 7 bases; junction bases outside the gene matches: 6. As DNA, the CDR3 is TGTGCCAGCAGCTCGGACAGGGGGCGTCCAGAGCAGTACTTC. Residues: CASSSDRGRPEQYF.

The sample holds a few counts of this clone. The chain couples TRBV29-1 to TRBJ2-5, with 9 positions matching TRBD1. V was pared by 6 bases and J by 0 bases, with 11 bases of the junction left unmatched. The CDR3 covers 16 residues. The V gene's germline CDR1 is SQVTM and CDR2 ANQGSEA. The CDR3 coding sequence is TGCAGCGTCGCCCTTGGGACAGGGAGAAACCAAGAGACCCAGTACTTC. The encoded protein is CSVALGTGRNQETQYF.

The rearrangement uses TRBV30 and TRBJ1-2, with a weak D call TRBD1 (6 bases). The CDR3 covers 14 residues. Germline V gene data show CDR1 as GTSNPN and CDR2 as SVGIG (reference sequence). The germline V and J ends were trimmed by 3 bases and 2 bases, with 13 bases remaining between them. The CDR3 reads CAWSPGHLNYGYTF. The CDR3 nucleotides are TGTGCCTGGAGCCCGGGACACCTCAACTATGGCTACACCTTC.

V usage is TRBV9 and J usage is TRBJ1-2; D is perhaps TRBD1 (6 bases). The V and J ends lost 4 bases and 2 bases respectively, with 15 bases between them. This CDR3 is built from 15 residues. CDR1 is SGDLS and CDR2 is YYNGEE in the germline V gene. DNA for the CDR3: TGTGCCAGCAGCTCGACTTTACAGGGAAACTATGGCTACACCTTC. Translating gives CASSSTLQGNYGYTF.

This chain links TRBV21-1 with TRBJ2-7; no DNA check was done on the table's D call, TRBD1. TRBV21-1 constitutes a pseudogene. The CDR3 consists of 15 residues. CDR3 loop: CASSKGQGSSYEQYF. Written as DNA, the CDR3 is TGTGCCAGCAGCAAAGGACAGGGGAGCTCCTACGAGCAGTACTTC.

The chain uses TRBV6-1 and TRBJ1-1; D gene unclear. From germline, CDR1 is MNHNS and CDR2 SASEGT. The CDR3 is made up of 16 amino acids. V was clipped by 2 bases and J by 4 bases, with 17 bases between them. This chain's CDR3 is CASSENGLGRSTEAFF. The CDR3 DNA reads TGTGCCAGCAGTGAAAACGGACTCGGACGGAGCACTGAAGCTTTCTTT.

Written as DNA, the CDR3 is TGTGCCAGCACCGACTCGGGAAGGAGTGAAGCTTTCTTT. Encoded protein: CASTDSGRSEAFF. The rearrangement joins TRBV12-3 or TRBV12-4 to TRBJ1-1; D is ambiguous. Deletions cut 7 bases from V and 7 bases from J, with 16 bases between. The CDR3 runs to 13 residues.

This clone was seen just once. The genes are TRBV7-9 and TRBJ1-5; no reliable D call. Trimming stripped 1 base from V and 9 bases from J, with 7 bases between. Germline CDR1 SEHNR, CDR2 FQNEAQ (reference sequence). The CDR3 is 12 residues long. The CDR3, as DNA: TGTGCCAGCAGCTTAGACTTCCGGCCCCAGCATTTT. Translating gives CASSLDFRPQHF.

The V call is TRBV7-9, the J call TRBJ1-3; 10 nucleotides agree with TRBD1. CDR1 and CDR2 from the germline V gene are SEHNR and FQNEAQ (reference sequence). This CDR3 spans 15 amino acids. The V segment lost 5 bases and the J segment 3 bases; nucleotides outside the gene matches: 4. The DNA of the CDR3 is TGTGCCAGCAGCCCCGACAGGGGGCTTGGAAACACCATATATTTT. Translation gives CASSPDRGLGNTIYF.

The gene calls are TRBV14 and TRBJ1-2; the D gene is possibly TRBD1 (6 bases). The CDR3 has 15 amino acids. Germline lookup yields CDR1 SGHDN and CDR2 FVKESK. Trimming cost V 3 bases and J 3 bases, with 14 bases left between them. CDR3 nucleotides: TGTGCCAGCAGCCACCTCCAGGGGACCCACTATGGCTACACCTTC. This translates into CASSHLQGTHYGYTF. The full variable domain, its missing parts supplied by reference TRBV14 and TRBJ1-2, is EAGVTQFPSHSVIEKGQTVTLRCDPISGHDNLYWYRRVMGKEIKFLLHFVKESKQDESGMPNNRFLAERTGGTYSTLKVQPAELEDSGVYFCASSHLQGTHYGYTFGSGTRLTVV.

V and J are TRBV7-9 and TRBJ2-2, with a possible D match to TRBD2 (6 bases). Germline V lookup: CDR1 SEHNR, CDR2 FQNEAQ (reference sequence). This CDR3 has 16 residues. The V gene lost 6 bases and the J gene lost 6 bases, with 20 bases spanning the gap. CDR3 nucleotides: TGTGCCAGCAGATTGACCGGGGCCGGAGGGGCCGGGGAGCTGTTTTTT. This gives the protein CASRLTGAGGAGELFF.

This sequence joins TRBV7-8 and TRBJ2-2; TRBD2 is a possible D gene (5 bases). V was pared by 4 bases and J by 0 bases, with 9 bases between. Germline V gene data show CDR1 as SGHVS and CDR2 as FQNEAQ. The CDR3 has 15 amino acids. As DNA, the CDR3 is TGTGCCAGCAGCTCCCGAGGGCCGAACACCGGGGAGCTGTTTTTT. Translation gives CASSSRGPNTGELFF.

The chain's CDR3 is CASSEYMGQEETQYF. The CDR3, as DNA: TGTGCCAGCAGTGAATACATGGGACAGGAAGAGACCCAGTACTTC. The genes are TRBV25-1 and TRBJ2-5; TRBD1 aligns across 8 bases. The CDR3 spans 15 residues. Trimming cost V 0 bases and J 3 bases; bases outside gene matches: 3. Germline CDR1 is MGHDK and CDR2 is SYGVNS.

The J gene is TRBJ1-3, the V gene TRBV6-5; D is unclear. Germline V gene sequence: CDR1 MNHEY, CDR2 SVGAGI. This CDR3 has 13 amino acids. Trimming removed 6 bases at V and 0 bases at J, with 6 bases between. The CDR3 spells CASRGSSGNTIYF. In DNA form, the CDR3 reads TGTGCCAGCAGGGGGAGCTCTGGAAACACCATATATTTT.

The sample holds one count of this clone. The CDR3 nucleotides read TGTGCCAGCAGCTTCCGGGACTCAAACTATGGCTACACCTTC. The encoded protein is CASSFRDSNYGYTF. This rearrangement joins TRBV7-8 to TRBJ1-2; TRBD1 might be the D (5 bases). CDR3 length: 14 residues. Trimming shortened V by 3 bases and J by 2 bases, and 10 bases separated the two germline ends. Per germline, CDR1 SGHVS and CDR2 FQNEAQ. Full variable domain (rest looked up from reference TRBV7-8 and TRBJ1-2): GAGVSQSPRYKVAKRGQDVALRCDPISGHVSLFWYQQALGQGPEFLTYFQNEAQLDKSGLPSDRFFAERPEGSVSTLKIQRTQQEDSAVYLCASSFRDSNYGYTFGSGTRLTVV.

This clone was observed a single time. The chain is built from TRBV28 and TRBJ2-6; D remains ambiguous. The CDR3 loop spans 16 amino acids. V lost 4 bases, J lost 0 bases, and 10 bases lay in between. Germline CDR1 and CDR2: MDHEN and SYDVKM. The CDR3 DNA is TGTGCCAGCAGTTGGCACAGCCTCTCTGGGGCCAACGTCCTGACTTTC. Its translation is CASSWHSLSGANVLTF.

The chain is built from TRBV12-3 or TRBV12-4 and TRBJ2-1, with a weak D call TRBD1 (5 bases). The CDR3 extends over 13 amino acids. The ends were cut back, 1 base at V and 6 bases at J, with 7 bases in the middle. CDR3 nucleotide sequence: TGTGCCAGCAGTTTAGGCAGGGTCAATGAGCAGTTCTTC. Amino acid sequence: CASSLGRVNEQFF.

The CDR3, as DNA: TGCGCCAGCAGCCTGGGGGGACAGGGGAACACTGAAGCTTTCTTT. Residues: CASSLGGQGNTEAFF. V is TRBV5-1 and J is TRBJ1-1; TRBD1 aligns across 9 bases. Per germline, CDR1 SGHRS and CDR2 YFSETQ. With V trimmed by 4 bases and J by 1 base, 5 bases remained unmatched. The CDR3 loop spans 15 amino acids.

This rearrangement joins TRBV2 to TRBJ2-5; 9 nucleotides match TRBD1. The length of the CDR3 is 17 residues. The V gene end was trimmed by 3 bases and the J gene end by 5 bases; junction bases not matched to a gene: 13. Germline V CDR1 and CDR2: SNHLY, FYNNEI. The CDR3 loop reads CASSDGTGGFLRETQYF. CDR3 sequence (DNA): TGTGCCAGCAGTGACGGTACAGGGGGCTTTCTAAGGGAGACCCAGTACTTC.

A remark on this clone: The germline gene is not matched at one end of the junction; a read error may be the cause. The chain employs TRBV7-7 and TRBJ2-5, with D possibly matching TRBD2 (6 bases). CDR3 size: 13 residues. Germline values: CDR1 SSHAT, CDR2 FNYEAQ (reference sequence). The CDR3 region has the DNA TGTGCTAGCAGCCGTAGCCGGGAGGAGACCCAGTACTTC. Encoded protein: CASSRSREETQYF.